This TCR beta chain was identified in a study of blood T cell repertoires in COVID-19. Self-reported history from a screening survey and questionnaire set each donor's cohort. V was pared by 6 bases and J by 8 bases, with 6 bases of the junction left unmatched. The CDR3 loop spans 14 amino acids. The V gene's germline CDR1 is MNHEY and CDR2 SVGAGI. TCRdb's table, derived via immunoSEQ multiplex PCR, lists solely in-frame clones and lacks some. Of about 210,000 clones listed, approximately 75% are singletons. The sequence was collected from a man aged 35-49 years who had recovered from COVID-19. This rearrangement joins TRBV6-5 to TRBJ1-6; 8 bases align to TRBD1. Sequencing input: PBMCs or T cells enriched from blood (not recorded which). The CDR3 DNA reads as TGTGCCAGCAGCTACCGGGACAGGTATTCACCCCTCCACTTT. Amino acids: CASSYRDRYSPLHF.